This T cell receptor beta chain was retrieved from a study of Graves' ophthalmopathy and Graves' hyperthyroidism. CDR3 size: 13 residues. Per germline, CDR1 ENHRY and CDR2 SYGVKD. Ineligible for inclusion were patients with other autoimmune diseases, uncontrolled infections, pregnancy or lactation. The diagnostic workup employed clinical symptoms, serum thyroxine, TRAb, thyroid ultrasound and orbital computed tomography. A 10 ml volume of fresh peripheral blood provided the PBMCs. In this sample, this clonotype turned up a few times. Its antigen is currently unknown. The junction and the germline gene differ at one end; a read error may be behind it. Researchers took RNA transcripts and amplified TCR beta CDR3 regions from them. Following a first-round RT-PCR that used HTBI primers, a second-round multiplex PCR was carried out. Via MiXCR, TCRdb re-called the multiplex PCR reads, giving one row per CDR3 protein. The repertoire has about 740,000 distinct CDR3 sequences, 40% of them found once; the top ten carry roughly 46%.

General study findings and limits: The majority of expanded thyroid clonotypes above 0.001 frequency also occurred in blood.

The sequencing input was peripheral blood. The rearrangement joins TRBV10-3 to TRBJ2-7; no definite D call. This TCR was recovered from an adult man with Graves' ophthalmopathy. As DNA, the CDR3 is TGTGCCAGCAGTTACAAGGTATACTACGAGCAGTACTTC. It encodes CASSYKVYYEQYF.